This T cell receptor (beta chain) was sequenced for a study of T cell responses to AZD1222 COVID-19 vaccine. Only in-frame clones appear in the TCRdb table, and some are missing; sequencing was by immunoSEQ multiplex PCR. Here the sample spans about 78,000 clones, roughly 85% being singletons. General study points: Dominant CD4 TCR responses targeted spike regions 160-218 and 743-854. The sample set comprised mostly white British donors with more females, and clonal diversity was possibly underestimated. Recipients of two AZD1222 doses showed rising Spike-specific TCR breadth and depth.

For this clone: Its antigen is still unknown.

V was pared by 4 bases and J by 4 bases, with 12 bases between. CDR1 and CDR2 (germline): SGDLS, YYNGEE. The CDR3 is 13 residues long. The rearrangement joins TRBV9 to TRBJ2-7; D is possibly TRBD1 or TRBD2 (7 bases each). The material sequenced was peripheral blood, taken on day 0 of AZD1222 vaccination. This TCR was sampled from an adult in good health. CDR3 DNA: TGTGCCAGCAGCCAGGGGGGGTGGTACGAGCAGTACTTC. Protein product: CASSQGGWYEQYF. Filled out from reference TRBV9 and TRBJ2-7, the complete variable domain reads DSGVTQTPKHLITATGQRVTLRCSPRSGDLSVYWYQQSLDQGLQFLIQYYNGEERAKGNILERFSAQQFPDLHSELNLSSLELGDSALYFCASSQGGWYEQYFGPGTRLTVT.